A selection of T cell receptor beta chains follows, all from one sample in a study of T cells in Graves' hyperthyroidism and ophthalmopathy. TCRdb reanalysed the multiplex PCR reads using MiXCR and keeps one entry per CDR3 protein. Of some 490,000 distinct CDR3 sequences listed, 20% to 25% are singletons. The source material was blood. The receptor source for this set is an older woman with Graves' ophthalmopathy. Each CDR3 is given with its conserved first and last residue. The order of the fields is CDR3 DNA, CDR3 protein, J gene, V gene, D gene, clone size. D genes are given only for firm matches. Where a row states a size, it is once, few, many or the class of an expanded clone; other rows omit it.

CDR3 DNA: TGTGCCAGCATCGGACTGAGCTCCTACAATGAGCAGTTCTTC
CDR3 protein: CASIGLSSYNEQFF
J gene: TRBJ2-1
V gene: TRBV11-2
D gene: NA
clone size: few

CDR3 DNA: TGTGCCAGCAGTGGTGTGCGTACCGGGGAGCTGTTTTTT
CDR3 protein: CASSGVRTGELFF
J gene: TRBJ2-2
V gene: TRBV2
D gene: NA
clone size: few

CDR3 DNA: TGTGCCAGCAGACTAGCGGGCCGCACAGATACGCAGTATTTT
CDR3 protein: CASRLAGRTDTQYF
J gene: TRBJ2-3
V gene: TRBV6-1
D gene: TRBD2
clone size: few

CDR3 DNA: TGCAGTGCTGACGTATTATTGCACTCTGGGGCCAACGTCCTGACTTTC
CDR3 protein: CSADVLLHSGANVLTF
J gene: TRBJ2-6
V gene: TRBV20-1
D gene: NA
clone size: many

CDR3 DNA: TGTGCCAGCAGCCCAACCCCAATCGGTGGTTCACCCCTCCACTTT
CDR3 protein: CASSPTPIGGSPLHF
J gene: TRBJ1-6
V gene: TRBV6-1
D gene: NA
clone size: NA

CDR3 DNA: TGTGCCAGCAGCTTATTAGCGGCTAGCGGGAGTTACGAGCAGTACTTC
CDR3 protein: CASSLLAASGSYEQYF
J gene: TRBJ2-7
V gene: TRBV7-3
D gene: TRBD2
clone size: few

CDR3 DNA: TGTGCCAGCAGTTTGGGACAGGGGGGCTACAATGAGCAGTTCTTC
CDR3 protein: CASSLGQGGYNEQFF
J gene: TRBJ2-1
V gene: TRBV28
D gene: TRBD1
clone size: many

CDR3 DNA: TGTGCCAGCAGCCCAGTAGCGGGGGCCAACACCGGGGAGCTGTTTTTT
CDR3 protein: CASSPVAGANTGELFF
J gene: TRBJ2-2
V gene: TRBV7-2
D gene: TRBD2
clone size: many

CDR3 DNA: TGTGCCAGCAGCTTAGAAAGCGGGAGGGGCCCAGATACGCAGTATTTT
CDR3 protein: CASSLESGRGPDTQYF
J gene: TRBJ2-3
V gene: TRBV7-9
D gene: TRBD2
clone size: NA

CDR3 DNA: TGTGCCAGCAGTGAGGAATCGTTGCGGGAGTGGGACACCGGGGAGCTGTTTTTT
CDR3 protein: CASSEESLREWDTGELFF
J gene: TRBJ2-2
V gene: TRBV6-1
D gene: TRBD2
clone size: few

CDR3 DNA: TGTGCCAGCAGTCCCCGACACCCCTCGCGGATGAGCGGGACCCAGTACTTC
CDR3 protein: CASSPRHPSRMSGTQYF
J gene: TRBJ2-5
V gene: TRBV12-3/TRBV12-4
D gene: NA
clone size: many

CDR3 DNA: TGTGCCAGCAGAACCATAGCGGGAGGAGATTACAATGAGCAGTTCTTC
CDR3 protein: CASRTIAGGDYNEQFF
J gene: TRBJ2-1
V gene: TRBV6-2/TRBV6-3
D gene: TRBD2
clone size: few

CDR3 DNA: TGTGCCACTAAGGACCCTAGCGGTAGGGAGACCCAGTACTTC
CDR3 protein: CATKDPSGRETQYF
J gene: TRBJ2-5
V gene: TRBV10-3
D gene: TRBD2
clone size: few

CDR3 DNA: TGTGCCAGCAGCCAAGTCATCGGGACAGCGGGCGCTTTCTTT
CDR3 protein: CASSQVIGTAGAFF
J gene: TRBJ1-1
V gene: TRBV3-1
D gene: TRBD1
clone size: many

CDR3 DNA: TGCGCCAGCAGCTTTACAGGGGGCGCGAACACTGAAGCTTTCTTT
CDR3 protein: CASSFTGGANTEAFF
J gene: TRBJ1-1
V gene: TRBV5-1
D gene: TRBD1
clone size: few

CDR3 DNA: TGTGCCAGCAGTGGTGAGGTCTGGGTCACTGAAGCTTTCTTT
CDR3 protein: CASSGEVWVTEAFF
J gene: TRBJ1-1
V gene: TRBV2
D gene: NA
clone size: many

CDR3 DNA: TGTGCCAGCAGCTTCCTCTCCGTCAGGGGGTCCTACAATGAGCAGTTCTTC
CDR3 protein: CASSFLSVRGSYNEQFF
J gene: TRBJ2-1
V gene: TRBV11-2
D gene: TRBD1
clone size: NA

CDR3 DNA: TGCGCCAGCAGCTTGGCAGGGACAGTCGGCTACACCTTC
CDR3 protein: CASSLAGTVGYTF
J gene: TRBJ1-2
V gene: TRBV5-1
D gene: TRBD1
clone size: few

CDR3 DNA: TGTGCCAGCAGCAAGGACAGGTCCTCCTACGAGCAGTACTTC
CDR3 protein: CASSKDRSSYEQYF
J gene: TRBJ2-7
V gene: TRBV11-2
D gene: TRBD1
clone size: many

CDR3 DNA: TGCAGTGCTAGAGATCACGAAAAGCAGTACTTC
CDR3 protein: CSARDHEKQYF
J gene: TRBJ2-7
V gene: TRBV20-1
D gene: NA
clone size: few

CDR3 DNA: TGTGCCAGCAGTGGGACAGGCGCCTGGGGCGGGGAGCTGTTTTTT
CDR3 protein: CASSGTGAWGGELFF
J gene: TRBJ2-2
V gene: TRBV12-3/TRBV12-4
D gene: TRBD1
clone size: many

CDR3 DNA: TGTGCCAGCAGCCAAGATTGGACTAGCGCCCAAGAGACCCAGTACTTC
CDR3 protein: CASSQDWTSAQETQYF
J gene: TRBJ2-5
V gene: TRBV3-1
D gene: TRBD2
clone size: once

CDR3 DNA: TGTGCCAGCTCACCACCGGTCGGGGGAGGCCCGCCAGATACGCAGTATTTT
CDR3 protein: CASSPPVGGGPPDTQYF
J gene: TRBJ2-3
V gene: TRBV18
D gene: NA
clone size: few

CDR3 DNA: TGTGCCAGCAGCTTCACAGGTACGGACTATGGCTACACCTTC
CDR3 protein: CASSFTGTDYGYTF
J gene: TRBJ1-2
V gene: TRBV5-5
D gene: NA
clone size: few

CDR3 DNA: TGCGCCAGCAGCCAGGGGACGGCTGACAGGGGCTATGGCTACACCTTC
CDR3 protein: CASSQGTADRGYGYTF
J gene: TRBJ1-2
V gene: TRBV7-2
D gene: TRBD1
clone size: once

CDR3 DNA: TGTGCCAGCAGCCGGGCCGTTTTAGGAAGCGATGGCTACACCTTC
CDR3 protein: CASSRAVLGSDGYTF
J gene: TRBJ1-2
V gene: TRBV7-2
D gene: NA
clone size: few

CDR3 DNA: TGCAGTGCTATAAGCGGGGAATCGGTCTATGGCTACACCTTC
CDR3 protein: CSAISGESVYGYTF
J gene: TRBJ1-2
V gene: TRBV20-1
D gene: NA
clone size: NA

CDR3 DNA: TGTGCCAGCAGCGTAGTAGGGGATGTCTACCATGAGCAGTTCTTC
CDR3 protein: CASSVVGDVYHEQFF
J gene: TRBJ2-1
V gene: TRBV9
D gene: NA
clone size: few

CDR3 DNA: TGCAGTGCTAGGGAGGTACTAGCGGGATTTAAAAATGAGCAGTTCTTC
CDR3 protein: CSAREVLAGFKNEQFF
J gene: TRBJ2-1
V gene: TRBV20-1
D gene: TRBD2
clone size: NA

CDR3 DNA: TGTGCCAGCTCAGTGCAGAGCGGGACCGAGCAGTACTTC
CDR3 protein: CASSVQSGTEQYF
J gene: TRBJ2-7
V gene: TRBV18
D gene: TRBD2
clone size: few

CDR3 DNA: TGTGCCAGCAGCTTACCGGGACGGAGGAACTATGGCTACACCTTC
CDR3 protein: CASSLPGRRNYGYTF
J gene: TRBJ1-2
V gene: TRBV7-2
D gene: NA
clone size: many

CDR3 DNA: TGTGCCAGCAGCCTCAGGACGGAACCTGAAGCTTTCTTT
CDR3 protein: CASSLRTEPEAFF
J gene: TRBJ1-1
V gene: TRBV7-8
D gene: NA
clone size: NA

CDR3 DNA: TGTGCCAGCAGTTACGGCGGGTCCTACGAGCAGTACTTC
CDR3 protein: CASSYGGSYEQYF
J gene: TRBJ2-7
V gene: TRBV6-2/TRBV6-3
D gene: NA
clone size: many

CDR3 DNA: TGTGCCAGTAGTATTAATGGGCAGGGAGCCTACGAGCAGTACTTC
CDR3 protein: CASSINGQGAYEQYF
J gene: TRBJ2-7
V gene: TRBV11-2
D gene: NA
clone size: few

CDR3 DNA: TGTGCCAGCAGCCAAGACTGGAGGGTAGTTGAAAAACTGTTTTTT
CDR3 protein: CASSQDWRVVEKLFF
J gene: TRBJ1-4
V gene: TRBV4-2
D gene: NA
clone size: NA

CDR3 DNA: TGTGCCAGCAGCAACCGGGTGGGACAGGGCTACGAGCAGTACTTC
CDR3 protein: CASSNRVGQGYEQYF
J gene: TRBJ2-7
V gene: TRBV5-4
D gene: TRBD1
clone size: few

CDR3 DNA: TGTGCTAGCAGCCCAGACAGGGTAGGTGAGCAGTTCTTC
CDR3 protein: CASSPDRVGEQFF
J gene: TRBJ2-1
V gene: TRBV7-7
D gene: TRBD1
clone size: NA

CDR3 DNA: TGTGCCAGCAGCTTACCTAGCGGGAGCACAGATACGCAGTATTTT
CDR3 protein: CASSLPSGSTDTQYF
J gene: TRBJ2-3
V gene: TRBV7-2
D gene: TRBD2
clone size: NA

CDR3 DNA: TGCGCCAGCAGCCAGGGACAGGGGGCACTCCACGAGCAGTACTTC
CDR3 protein: CASSQGQGALHEQYF
J gene: TRBJ2-7
V gene: TRBV5-1
D gene: TRBD1
clone size: NA

CDR3 DNA: TGTGCCTGGAGAATGACCGGGACTAGCGGGAGAATCGGGGAGCTGTTTTTT
CDR3 protein: CAWRMTGTSGRIGELFF
J gene: TRBJ2-2
V gene: TRBV30
D gene: TRBD2
clone size: NA

CDR3 DNA: TGCAGTGCTAGTCTAGCGGGCAGTTACAATGAGCAGTTCTTC
CDR3 protein: CSASLAGSYNEQFF
J gene: TRBJ2-1
V gene: TRBV20-1
D gene: TRBD2
clone size: many

CDR3 DNA: TGTGCCAGCAGAGCAGGGATGGGGGAGGGTGAAGCTTTCTTT
CDR3 protein: CASRAGMGEGEAFF
J gene: TRBJ1-1
V gene: TRBV2
D gene: NA
clone size: many

CDR3 DNA: TGTGCCAGCAGCGGGACTGGAAATTCACCCCTCCACTTT
CDR3 protein: CASSGTGNSPLHF
J gene: TRBJ1-6
V gene: TRBV27
D gene: NA
clone size: few

CDR3 DNA: TGTGCCAGCAGTTCGACGGTGCTTGGGGAGACCCAGTACTTC
CDR3 protein: CASSSTVLGETQYF
J gene: TRBJ2-5
V gene: TRBV28
D gene: NA
clone size: NA

CDR3 DNA: TGTGCCAGCGGGTCACTCATCAGGAGGGGGGTTGAAAAACTGTTTTTT
CDR3 protein: CASGSLIRRGVEKLFF
J gene: TRBJ1-4
V gene: TRBV6-1
D gene: NA
clone size: NA

CDR3 DNA: TGTGCCTGGAATACGGGGGGTCGGCAGCCCCAGCATTTT
CDR3 protein: CAWNTGGRQPQHF
J gene: TRBJ1-5
V gene: TRBV30
D gene: NA
clone size: few

CDR3 DNA: TGTGCCACCAGCAGTCCGGTGGGAAACCAAGAGACCCAGTACTTC
CDR3 protein: CATSSPVGNQETQYF
J gene: TRBJ2-5
V gene: TRBV15
D gene: NA
clone size: NA

CDR3 DNA: TGTGCCAGCAGCCCAACCTTATCGGGGTCCAAAAACATTCAGTACTTC
CDR3 protein: CASSPTLSGSKNIQYF
J gene: TRBJ2-4
V gene: TRBV6-1
D gene: NA
clone size: NA

CDR3 DNA: TGTGCCAGCAGCTTTTCAGCAGACACTAGAATGAACACTGAAGCTTTCTTT
CDR3 protein: CASSFSADTRMNTEAFF
J gene: TRBJ1-1
V gene: TRBV7-9
D gene: NA
clone size: many

CDR3 DNA: TGTGCCGGCAGCTTAACAGGGGTGATACACGAGCAGTACTTC
CDR3 protein: CAGSLTGVIHEQYF
J gene: TRBJ2-7
V gene: TRBV7-2
D gene: TRBD1
clone size: NA

CDR3 DNA: TGTGCCAGCAGGGCCGCTGGCTACACCTTC
CDR3 protein: CASRAAGYTF
J gene: TRBJ1-2
V gene: TRBV28
D gene: NA
clone size: NA

CDR3 DNA: TGTGCCAGCAGTTATAGCGGACTCACAGATACGCAGTATTTT
CDR3 protein: CASSYSGLTDTQYF
J gene: TRBJ2-3
V gene: TRBV6-1
D gene: NA
clone size: NA

CDR3 DNA: TGTGCCAGCAGCGGTTGGAGACTCTCCTACAATGAGCAGTTCTTC
CDR3 protein: CASSGWRLSYNEQFF
J gene: TRBJ2-1
V gene: TRBV6-1
D gene: NA
clone size: NA

CDR3 DNA: TGCGCCAGCAGCGGGACAAGGGGAAGCTCCTACAATGAGCAGTTCTTC
CDR3 protein: CASSGTRGSSYNEQFF
J gene: TRBJ2-1
V gene: TRBV5-1
D gene: NA
clone size: NA

CDR3 DNA: TGTGCCAGTAGTCCAGGGGGGACAGGGGCTGCTGGAAACACCATATATTTT
CDR3 protein: CASSPGGTGAAGNTIYF
J gene: TRBJ1-3
V gene: TRBV19
D gene: TRBD1
clone size: NA

CDR3 DNA: TGTGCCACCAGCAGTATTCGACTAGCAGGCTGGTTGGATGAGCAGTTCTTC
CDR3 protein: CATSSIRLAGWLDEQFF
J gene: TRBJ2-1
V gene: TRBV15
D gene: TRBD2
clone size: NA

CDR3 DNA: TGTGCCAGCAGCCCGAGCCCCAGCTCCTACGAGCAGTACTTC
CDR3 protein: CASSPSPSSYEQYF
J gene: TRBJ2-7
V gene: TRBV11-2
D gene: NA
clone size: NA